A selection of T cell receptor beta chains follows, all from one sample in a study of CD4 T cells in relation to SARS-CoV-2 and coronaviruses. Their antigens remain unidentified. Some clones are missing from TCRdb's copy, which holds only in-frame ones; the method was immunoSEQ multiplex PCR. This table has about 38,000 clones, roughly 80% appearing once. Source material: memory CD4+ T cells from PBMCs, cultured in vitro. The receptors stem from an adult with COVID-19. CDR3s include the opening cysteine and the closing phenylalanine or tryptophan. D genes are given only for firm matches. Clone size is stated in some rows and not others, as once, few, many or a class when expanded.

j_gene: TRBJ2-7
v_gene: TRBV4-2
abundance: NA
d_gene: NA
CDR3nt: TGTGCCAGCAGCCGAAGCCAGGGACGGGGCGGAGGAGAGCAGTACTTC
CDR3aa: CASSRSQGRGGGEQYF

j_gene: TRBJ1-4
v_gene: TRBV28
abundance: NA
d_gene: NA
CDR3nt: TGTGCCAGCAGTTTATTGGGGGACAATGAAAAACTGTTTTTT
CDR3aa: CASSLLGDNEKLFF

j_gene: TRBJ2-1
v_gene: TRBV18
abundance: NA
d_gene: NA
CDR3nt: TGTGCCAGCTCACCTCAGGGGTCGGGAGCCGGTGAGCAGTTCTTC
CDR3aa: CASSPQGSGAGEQFF

j_gene: TRBJ1-2
v_gene: TRBV2
abundance: NA
d_gene: TRBD1
CDR3nt: TGTGCCAGAGCGACAGGGGCAGCGGGAGGCTACACCTTC
CDR3aa: CARATGAAGGYTF

j_gene: TRBJ1-3
v_gene: TRBV30
abundance: NA
d_gene: NA
CDR3nt: TGTGCCTGGTGCGATTGGGGGGTCTCTGGAAACACCATATATTTT
CDR3aa: CAWCDWGVSGNTIYF

j_gene: TRBJ1-1
v_gene: TRBV5-6
abundance: NA
d_gene: NA
CDR3nt: TGTGCCAGCAGCTTGGTCCGACAGAATACTTTCTTT
CDR3aa: CASSLVRQNTFF

j_gene: TRBJ2-7
v_gene: TRBV27
abundance: NA
d_gene: NA
CDR3nt: TGTGCCAGCAGTTTATTGGGGGGCCGCGAGCAGTACTTC
CDR3aa: CASSLLGGREQYF

j_gene: TRBJ1-3
v_gene: TRBV19
abundance: NA
d_gene: NA
CDR3nt: TGTGCCAGTAAGAGGACAGCTGGAAACACCATATATTTT
CDR3aa: CASKRTAGNTIYF

j_gene: TRBJ2-3
v_gene: TRBV28
abundance: NA
d_gene: NA
CDR3nt: TGTGCCAGCAGTTTAAACCCCCCCGGACAGGATACGCAGTATTTT
CDR3aa: CASSLNPPGQDTQYF

j_gene: TRBJ1-3
v_gene: TRBV3-1/TRBV3-2
abundance: NA
d_gene: TRBD1
CDR3nt: TGTGCCAGCAGCCGAACAGGGGGCTCTGGAAACACCATATATTTT
CDR3aa: CASSRTGGSGNTIYF

j_gene: TRBJ1-2
v_gene: TRBV28
abundance: few
d_gene: NA
CDR3nt: TGTGCCAGCAGTATCCAGACCGGGACCTATGGCTACACCTTC
CDR3aa: CASSIQTGTYGYTF

j_gene: TRBJ1-6
v_gene: TRBV7-9
abundance: NA
d_gene: TRBD1
CDR3nt: TGTGCCAGCAGCTCACTGGGACAGGAGGGCATAGGGTATAATTCACCCCTCCACTTT
CDR3aa: CASSSLGQEGIGYNSPLHF

j_gene: TRBJ2-7
v_gene: TRBV11-1
abundance: NA
d_gene: TRBD1
CDR3nt: TGTGCCAGCAGCCGCCGGGACAGGGGGGGGCAGTACTTC
CDR3aa: CASSRRDRGGQYF